This T cell receptor (beta chain) stems from a study of beta chain features in type 1 diabetes. Germline V gene lookup returns CDR1 GTSNPN and CDR2 SVGIG (reference sequence). CDR3 size: 13 residues. V was shortened by 4 bases and J by 4 bases, with 8 bases between the two germline ends. As every portion of the isolated RNA was reverse transcribed, the sequencing read expressed TCRB transcripts. Assay: immunoSEQ multiplex PCR; the TCRdb copy retains only in-frame clones and omits some. The sample includes roughly 240,000 clones, roughly a quarter of them seen just once. About this clone itself: Antigen: not known.

Notes on the study in general: Moderate yet significant TCRB CDR3 shortening was seen in Type 1 diabetes patients in all four CD4+ subsets.

The chain uses TRBV30 and TRBJ2-6; no clear D. The specimen was naive CD4+ T cells from blood. This clonotype was sampled from a woman between 25 and 40 years old with type 1 diabetes. The CDR3 loop is CAWKNSGANVLTF. The CDR3 region has the DNA TGTGCCTGGAAGAACTCGGGGGCCAACGTCCTGACTTTC. Full variable domain (outside the CDR3, taken from reference TRBV30 and TRBJ2-6): SQTIHQWPATLVQPVGSPLSLECTVEGTSNPNLYWYRQAAGRGLQLLFYSVGIGQISSEVPQNLSASRPQDRQFILSSKKLLLSDSGFYLCAWKNSGANVLTFGAGSRLTVL.